The text below deals with one T cell receptor (beta chain). Its antigen is still unknown. No much larger clone exists at a distance of one base, and base qualities are not known. This sample was included in a study of control samples from healthy donors and cancer patients (TCRdb year 2020). Library prep was done by the immunoSEQ multiplex PCR assay. Not all clones reach the TCRdb copy of this immuneACCESS table, which keeps in-frame sequences only. Checked studies attribute under half of the gap to unresolved V genes and leave the rest unexplained. The sample table shows about 130,000 clones, and more than 80% are seen once. Roughly 2.7% of the sample belongs to the ten largest clones. The germline V gene (reference sequence) gives CDR1 as MNHEY and CDR2 as SMNVEV. Taken from cysteine to phenylalanine, the CDR3 has 16 residues. Here the CDR3 DNA is all that survives: 48 bases in frame from base 1. V and J are trimmed by 2 bases and 9 bases, and the gene matches miss 9 bases of the junction.

This TCR was sampled from a man aged 40-49 years in good health. The receptor chain draws on TRBV27 and TRBJ2-1; 11 central nucleotides agree with TRBD2. The sample comprised blood. The DNA sequence is TGTGCCAGCAGTTTAATTTCTAGCGGGGGGAAGGGTGAGCAGTTCTTC. This gives the protein CASSLISSGGKGEQFF.